One sample yielded the 23 T cell receptor beta chains listed below, sequenced in a study of CD8+ T cells in alopecia areata. Extracted RNA was reverse transcribed into cDNA, the sequencing template. Sequencing used immunoSEQ multiplex PCR; TCRdb keeps in-frame clones, though not all of them. This table has about 56,000 clones, about 96% appearing once. The material sequenced was CD8+ T cells sorted from blood, taken at week 0. These receptors all stem from a human donor with alopecia areata.

The chain employs TRBV4-2 and TRBJ2-3, with 12 bases that match TRBD2. Looked up from germline, CDR1 is LGHNA and CDR2 is YNFKEQ. Trimming at V came to 2 bases and at J to 3 bases, leaving 6 bases not matched to a gene. The CDR3 is 17 amino acids. CDR3 protein: CASSQTRLAGDTDTQYF. The CDR3 region has the DNA TGTGCCAGCAGCCAAACTCGACTAGCGGGGGATACAGATACGCAGTATTTT.

This chain connects TRBV4-2 to TRBJ1-2; TRBD1 aligns across 11 bases. Germline-derived CDR1 and CDR2 are LGHNA and YNFKEQ. V lost 7 bases, J lost 1 base, and 2 bases stayed unmatched. This CDR3 has 14 residues. The CDR3 here is CASKGTGGNYGYTF. Here the CDR3 DNA reads TGTGCCAGCAAGGGGACAGGGGGTAACTATGGCTACACCTTC.

The chain combines TRBV30 with TRBJ2-7, with 8 bases that match TRBD1. This CDR3 is 14 amino acids long. Germline CDR1 reads GTSNPN; CDR2 reads SVGIG (reference sequence). V was clipped by 3 bases and J by 3 bases; unmatched bases: 7. CDR3 DNA sequence: TGTGCCTGGAGGACCGGACAGGGTTACTACGAGCAGTACTTC. Protein sequence: CAWRTGQGYYEQYF.

The gene calls are TRBV13 and TRBJ1-6; D not certain. The V gene lost 2 bases and the J gene lost 6 bases, with 11 bases spanning the gap. This CDR3 has 15 residues. Germline V gene sequence: CDR1 PRHDT, CDR2 FYEKMQ (reference sequence). CDR3 DNA sequence: TGTGCCAGCAGCTTAAGTTGGCTGCCTAATTCACCCCTCCACTTT. Amino acids: CASSLSWLPNSPLHF.

This chain links TRBV10-3 with TRBJ2-7; the D gene is possibly TRBD1 (5 bases). V lost 3 bases and J 3 bases, leaving 15 bases between the germline ends. Germline assignment: CDR1 ENHRY and CDR2 SYGVKD. CDR3 size: 15 residues. CDR3 loop: CAISEGDTGLYEQYF. The CDR3 nucleotides are TGTGCCATCAGTGAAGGGGATACAGGCCTCTACGAGCAGTACTTC.

The CDR3 coding sequence is TGTGCCAGCAGCCCCGGGAGAAGTAGCGCCCACAATGAGCAGTTCTTC. Its translation is CASSPGRSSAHNEQFF. The V call is TRBV13, the J call TRBJ2-1; D might be TRBD2 (6 bases). This CDR3 region has 16 residues. The V end was cut by 5 bases, the J end by 5 bases, with 19 bases between. Germline V gene data show CDR1 as PRHDT and CDR2 as FYEKMQ (reference sequence).

This rearrangement joins TRBV7-2 to TRBJ2-3; D not resolved. Germline CDR1 reads SGHTA; CDR2 reads FQGNSA. The V gene lost 2 bases and the J gene lost 4 bases, with 4 bases spanning the gap. The CDR3 consists of 12 residues. CDR3 in DNA: TGTGCCAGCAGCTTACCCCCAGATACGCAGTATTTT. Translating gives CASSLPPDTQYF.

The chain couples TRBV5-1 to TRBJ2-1; D assignment may be TRBD1 or TRBD2 (5 bases each). The ends were cut back, 0 bases at V and 10 bases at J, with 8 bases in the middle. In germline, CDR1 is SGHRS, CDR2 YFSETQ. CDR3 length: 12 residues. The DNA of the CDR3 is TGCGCCAGCAGCTTGGGAGGGGCCGAGCAGTTCTTC. Translated, it gives CASSLGGAEQFF.

The chain recombines TRBV4-3 with TRBJ1-1, with TRBD1 matching 9 bases. J lost 5 bases, V lost 3 bases, and 7 bases had no gene match. The CDR3 is made up of 15 amino acids. The germline CDR1 and CDR2 sequences are LGHNA and YSLEER. The CDR3 DNA is TGCGCCAGCAGCCAGGGGACCGGGACAGGGACTGAAGCTTTCTTT. It codes for CASSQGTGTGTEAFF.

The chain employs TRBV29-1 and TRBJ2-7, with D perhaps given as TRBD1 or TRBD2 (5 bases each). The CDR3 has 12 residues. The germline CDR1 and CDR2 sequences are SQVTM and ANQGSEA. The V and J ends lost 4 bases and 4 bases respectively, with 11 bases between them. DNA for the CDR3: TGCAGCGTTGCGGGGACGGTTTACGAGCAGTACTTC. The encoded protein is CSVAGTVYEQYF.

This sequence joins TRBV12-5 and TRBJ1-2, with a weak D call TRBD1 (6 bases). The V and J ends lost 5 bases and 3 bases respectively, with 16 bases between them. The CDR3 length is 15 residues. CDR1 is LGHNT and CDR2 is FRNRAP in the germline V gene. The chain's CDR3 is CASGQQGGVYYGYTF. The CDR3 DNA reads as TGTGCTAGTGGTCAACAGGGTGGCGTCTACTATGGCTACACCTTC.

This clone showed up just once. The chain is built from TRBV6-6 and TRBJ2-1; the D gene is possibly TRBD1 (7 bases). Trimming pared 2 bases from V and 9 bases from J, leaving 20 bases between. The CDR3 covers 16 residues. CDR1 and CDR2 from the germline V gene are MNHNY and SVGAGI (reference sequence). The DNA for the CDR3 is TGTGCCAGCAGTTACGGGGCGGGGCAGGGGGTGACTGAGCAGTTCTTC. Translated, it gives CASSYGAGQGVTEQFF.

V usage is TRBV15 and J usage is TRBJ2-2; unclear D gene. Germline V gives CDR1 LNHNV, CDR2 YYDKDF (reference sequence). The CDR3 is made up of 13 amino acids. V lost 0 bases and J 2 bases, leaving 1 base between the germline ends. Here the CDR3 reads CATSRDNTGELFF. In DNA form, the CDR3 reads TGTGCCACCAGCAGAGACAACACCGGGGAGCTGTTTTTT.

The rearrangement links TRBV11-2 to TRBJ2-5; the D is unclear. The CDR3 runs to 12 residues. Germline V gene data show CDR1 as SGHAT and CDR2 as FQNNGV. Between the trimmed V and J ends, which lost 10 bases and 2 bases, there was a span of 11 bases. As DNA, the CDR3 is TGTGCCACAGCATTGTGGCAAGAGACCCAGTACTTC. Translated, it gives CATALWQETQYF.

V is TRBV7-9 and J is TRBJ2-3; TRBD1 might be the D (5 bases). The CDR3 extends over 15 amino acids. V was shortened by 5 bases and J by 2 bases, with 14 bases between the two germline ends. Germline loops: CDR1 SEHNR, CDR2 FQNEAQ (reference sequence). The CDR3, as DNA: TGTGCCAGCAGCCCTACCCCAGGGCCCACAGATACGCAGTATTTT. Translated: CASSPTPGPTDTQYF.

The chain recombines TRBV4-1 with TRBJ2-5, with a possible D match to TRBD2 (6 bases). V gave up 0 bases and J gave up 1 base, with 15 bases separating them. The CDR3 runs to 17 residues. The germline V gene has CDR1 MGHRA and CDR2 YSYEKL. DNA of the CDR3: TGCGCCAGCAGCCAAGAATGGGGCGGAGGGGCCCAAGAGACCCAGTACTTC. Encoded protein: CASSQEWGGGAQETQYF.

CDR3 coding DNA: TGTGCTAGTGGACTAGCGGGGGTTGCAGATACGCAGTATTTT. This translates into CASGLAGVADTQYF. The chain employs TRBV12-5 and TRBJ2-3; TRBD2 matches 11 bases. Germline CDR1 is LGHNT and CDR2 is FRNRAP. The CDR3 is 14 amino acids. The V and J ends lost 6 bases and 4 bases, in that order; junction bases with no gene match: 3. Drawing the rest from reference TRBV12-5 and TRBJ2-3, the complete variable domain is DARVTQTPRHKVTEMGQEVTMRCQPILGHNTVFWYRQTMMQGLELLAYFRNRAPLDDSGMPKDRFSAEMPDATLATLKIQPSEPRDSAVYFCASGLAGVADTQYFGPGTRLTVL.

The V and J genes are TRBV4-1 and TRBJ2-7; the match to TRBD2 covers 9 bases. J gave up 6 bases and V 1 base, and 10 bases lay outside the gene matches. This CDR3 has 16 residues. Germline CDR1 and CDR2: MGHRA and YSYEKL. CDR3 loop: CASSQGPGLAGSEQYF. CDR3 DNA: TGCGCCAGCAGCCAAGGTCCGGGACTAGCCGGTAGCGAGCAGTACTTC.

The J gene is TRBJ2-7, the V gene TRBV25-1; D is perhaps TRBD2 (7 bases). Germline V lookup: CDR1 MGHDK, CDR2 SYGVNS. The CDR3 extends over 14 amino acids. The V end lost 6 bases, the J end lost 4 bases, and 16 bases lay between the germline ends. This CDR3 is CASSMGGREYEQYF. The CDR3 DNA follows: TGTGCCAGCAGCATGGGGGGGCGCGAGTACGAGCAGTACTTC.

The rearrangement uses TRBV5-1 and TRBJ2-3; perhaps TRBD1 as D (6 bases). Germline V gives CDR1 SGHRS, CDR2 YFSETQ. V was pared by 3 bases and J by 3 bases, with 17 bases between. The CDR3 runs to 16 residues. The CDR3 region has the DNA TGCGCCAGCAGCTCGACATCCTGGACAGTAACAGATACGCAGTATTTT. Encoded protein: CASSSTSWTVTDTQYF.

This chain uses TRBV27 with TRBJ2-7; 8 positions agree with TRBD1. J gave up 5 bases and V 2 bases, and 5 bases lay outside the gene matches. The length of the CDR3 is 14 residues. Per the germline V gene, CDR1 is MNHEY and CDR2 is SMNVEV (reference sequence). CDR3 bases: TGTGCCAGCAGTTTAACGGGACAGGCCAACGAGCAGTACTTC. It is translated as CASSLTGQANEQYF.

The chain couples TRBV7-9 to TRBJ2-3; possible D gene TRBD2, 5 bases. From germline, CDR1 is SEHNR and CDR2 FQNEAQ (reference sequence). V was shortened by 6 bases and J by 2 bases, with 15 bases between the two germline ends. The length of the CDR3 is 15 residues. The CDR3 sequence is CASSRGLASTDTQYF. CDR3 coding DNA: TGTGCCAGCAGTCGCGGGTTAGCTTCCACAGATACGCAGTATTTT.

The chain is built from TRBV21-1 and TRBJ2-5; the table's D call, TRBD1, has no DNA check behind it. TRBV21-1 is described as a pseudogene. The CDR3 has 13 amino acids. The CDR3 spells CASRVDRRETQYF. CDR3 nucleotide sequence: TGTGCCAGCAGGGTGGACAGGAGAGAGACCCAGTACTTC.